This TCR beta chain was profiled in a study of regulatory T cells in long-lasting Graves disease. The overall study: Antithyroid drugs had been taken under 3 months by newly diagnosed Graves' patients.

Time point given: newly diagnosed GD, antithyroid drugs for less than 3 months. PBMC-extracted RNA yielded the TCR library. It was by American Thyroid Association guidelines that Graves' disease was diagnosed. Whole-study results and caveats: Among samples with persistent disease, TRBV28, TRBJ1-2 and TRBJ2-5 were favored.

This clonotype was seen many times. The antigen is unknown. At one of its ends the junction is not consistent with the germline gene, which may arise from a read error. The CDR3 contains 16 residues. Per germline, CDR1 SGHRS and CDR2 YFSETQ. Construction of the TCR beta libraries employed iRepertoire HTBI primers in conjunction with Arm-PCR of CDR3 regions. A single record per CDR3 protein comes from TCRdb applying MiXCR to the multiplex PCR reads. Counted here are 300,000 to 400,000 distinct CDR3 sequences, around 17% occurring once; the ten biggest clones make up approximately 30%. These data also formed part of another study, on T cells in Graves' hyperthyroidism and ophthalmopathy.

The input for sequencing was peripheral blood mononuclear cells (PBMCs), taken at new diagnosis, from a patient treated with antithyroid drugs. This TCR came from a man in his forties with Graves disease. The genes are TRBV5-1 and TRBJ2-3; TRBD2 agrees at 12 bases. The CDR3 DNA is TGTGCCAGCAGTTTCGGACTAGCGGGGAGCACAGATACGCAGTATTTT. Translating it yields CASSFGLAGSTDTQYF.